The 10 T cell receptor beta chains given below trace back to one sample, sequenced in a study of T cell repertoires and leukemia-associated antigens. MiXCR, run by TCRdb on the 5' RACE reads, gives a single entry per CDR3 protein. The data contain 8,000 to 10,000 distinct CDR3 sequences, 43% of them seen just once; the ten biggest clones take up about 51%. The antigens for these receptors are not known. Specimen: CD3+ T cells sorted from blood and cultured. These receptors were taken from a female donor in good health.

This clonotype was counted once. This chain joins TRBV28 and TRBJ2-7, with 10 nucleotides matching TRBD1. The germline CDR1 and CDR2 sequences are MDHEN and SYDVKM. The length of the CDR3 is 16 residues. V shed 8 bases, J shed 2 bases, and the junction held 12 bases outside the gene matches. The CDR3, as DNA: TGTGCCAGCTTCCGCGACAGGGGGCCAAAGGCCTACGAGCAGTACTTC. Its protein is CASFRDRGPKAYEQYF.

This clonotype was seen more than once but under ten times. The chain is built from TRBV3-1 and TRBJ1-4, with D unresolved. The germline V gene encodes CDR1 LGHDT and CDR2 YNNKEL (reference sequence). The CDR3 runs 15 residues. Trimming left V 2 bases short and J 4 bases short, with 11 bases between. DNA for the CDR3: TGTGCCAGCAGCCAACAAGTAGGCAGTAATGAAAAACTGTTTTTT. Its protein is CASSQQVGSNEKLFF.

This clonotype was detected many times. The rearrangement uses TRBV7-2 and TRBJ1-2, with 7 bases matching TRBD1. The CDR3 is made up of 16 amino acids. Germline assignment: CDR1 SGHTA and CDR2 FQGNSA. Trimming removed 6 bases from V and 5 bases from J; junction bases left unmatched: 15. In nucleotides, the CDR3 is TGTGCCAGCAGTCTCCGGGACAGTTTTTTTCCGTATGGCTACACCTTC. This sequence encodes CASSLRDSFFPYGYTF.

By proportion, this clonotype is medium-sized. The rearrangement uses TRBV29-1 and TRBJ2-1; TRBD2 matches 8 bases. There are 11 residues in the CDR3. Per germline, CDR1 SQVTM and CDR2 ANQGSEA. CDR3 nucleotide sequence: TGCACGGGGGGGTCCTACAATGAGCAGTTCTTC. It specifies CTGGSYNEQFF.

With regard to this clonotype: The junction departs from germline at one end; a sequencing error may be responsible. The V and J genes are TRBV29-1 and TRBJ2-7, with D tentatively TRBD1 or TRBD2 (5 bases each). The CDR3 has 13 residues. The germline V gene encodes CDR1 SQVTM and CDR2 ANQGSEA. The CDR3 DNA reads TGCAGCACCCGAGGGGTTAGCTCCTACGAGCAGTACTTT. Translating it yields CSTRGVSSYEQYF.

The CDR3 loop reads CATSDFRGQETQYF. The CDR3 region has the DNA TGTGCCACCAGTGATTTTCGAGGACAAGAGACCCAGTACTTC. The chain joins TRBV24-1 to TRBJ2-5; D not certain. V dropped 1 base and J dropped 2 bases, with 7 bases sitting between them. This CDR3 has 14 residues. The germline CDR1 and CDR2 sequences are KGHDR and SFDVKD.

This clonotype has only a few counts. The CDR3 DNA sequence: TGTGCCAGCAGCTTACTAGCGGCCTACGAGCAGTACTTC. This translates into CASSLLAAYEQYF. The rearrangement links TRBV11-2 to TRBJ2-7; 7 positions match TRBD2. V shed 2 bases, J shed 2 bases, and the junction held 0 bases outside the gene matches. CDR1 SGHAT and CDR2 FQNNGV come from the germline V gene. The CDR3 covers 13 residues.

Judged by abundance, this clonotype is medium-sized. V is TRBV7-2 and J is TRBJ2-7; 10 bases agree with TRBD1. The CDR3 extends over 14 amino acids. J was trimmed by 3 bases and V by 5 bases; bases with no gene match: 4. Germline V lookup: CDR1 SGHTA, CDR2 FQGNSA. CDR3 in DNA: TGTGCCAGCAGCGGGACAGGGGTACGCTACGAGCAGTACTTC. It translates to CASSGTGVRYEQYF.

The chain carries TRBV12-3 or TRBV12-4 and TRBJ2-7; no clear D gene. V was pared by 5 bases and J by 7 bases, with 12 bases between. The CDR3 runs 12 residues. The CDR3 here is CASSPRLGEQYF. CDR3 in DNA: TGTGCCAGCAGTCCAAGACTGGGAGAGCAGTACTTC.

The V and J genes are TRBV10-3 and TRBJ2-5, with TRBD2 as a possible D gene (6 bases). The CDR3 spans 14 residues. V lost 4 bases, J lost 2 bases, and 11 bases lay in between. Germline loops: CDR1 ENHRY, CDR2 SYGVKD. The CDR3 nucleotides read TGTGCCATCAGTGGGGACTCAAGACAAGAGACCCAGTACTTC. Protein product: CAISGDSRQETQYF.